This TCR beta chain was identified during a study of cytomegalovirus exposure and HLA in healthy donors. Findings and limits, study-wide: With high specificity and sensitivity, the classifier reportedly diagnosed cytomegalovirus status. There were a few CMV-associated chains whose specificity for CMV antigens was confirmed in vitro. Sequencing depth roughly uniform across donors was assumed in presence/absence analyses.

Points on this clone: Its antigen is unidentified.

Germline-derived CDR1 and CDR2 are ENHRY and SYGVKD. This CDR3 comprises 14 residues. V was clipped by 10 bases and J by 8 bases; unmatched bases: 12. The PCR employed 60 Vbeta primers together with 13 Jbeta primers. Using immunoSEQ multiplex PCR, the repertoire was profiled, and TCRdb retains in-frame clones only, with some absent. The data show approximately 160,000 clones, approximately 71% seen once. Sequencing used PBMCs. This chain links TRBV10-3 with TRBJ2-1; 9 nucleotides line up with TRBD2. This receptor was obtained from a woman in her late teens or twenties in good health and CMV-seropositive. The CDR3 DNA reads TGTGCCACCAGCAAGGCGGGGGGGTTGGATGAGCAGTTCTTC. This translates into CATSKAGGLDEQFF.